This T cell receptor (beta chain) was retrieved from a study of blood T cell repertoires in COVID-19. In the study overall: The study drew acute and convalescent COVID-19 samples from the United States, Italy and Spain. Nucleic acid was either cDNA or gDNA, and it came from T cells, B-cell-depleted T cells, or PBMCs.

Per the original data handling: Amplification of reference gene primers was used by the study to estimate nucleated cell counts. This table comes from immunoSEQ multiplex PCR, and its TCRdb copy is limited to in-frame clones, with some not included. V and J calls and clone size are given by that table; D and trimming were obtained from the DNA. The table shows tens of thousands of clones, with 60% to 85% occurring only once. This CDR3 is built from 18 residues. The sequenced sample consisted of peripheral blood. This chain links TRBV21-1 with TRBJ2-5; the table's D gene call, TRBD1, was not cross checked with the DNA. TRBV21-1 is described as a pseudogene. This sequence originates from a man aged 55 to 70 with acute or convalescent COVID-19. The CDR3 sequence is CASSKDPQLSDRKETQYF. DNA for the CDR3: TGTGCCAGCAGCAAAGATCCTCAACTCTCCGACAGGAAAGAGACCCAGTACTTC.